This is a list of T cell receptor beta chains from one sample in a study of cytomegalovirus exposure and HLA in healthy donors. Sequenced by immunoSEQ multiplex PCR; TCRdb stores in-frame clones only, minus some. The sample holds around 240,000 clones; around 89% are singletons and the top ten take less than 0.4%. The specimen sequenced was PBMCs. These receptors were obtained from a woman aged 18-29 years in good health and CMV-seronegative. The CDR3 runs from the conserved cysteine through the conserved F or W. Fields, in order: J gene, D gene, V gene, clone size, CDR3 DNA, CDR3 protein. A D gene is named only where the DNA matches it firmly. Clone sizes are given selectively: once, few, many, or a class where the clone is expanded.

J gene: TRBJ2-3
D gene: TRBD1
V gene: TRBV2
clone size: NA
CDR3 DNA: TGTGCCAGCGGGACAGAAAGCACAGATACGCAGTATTTT
CDR3 protein: CASGTESTDTQYF

J gene: TRBJ2-3
D gene: NA
V gene: TRBV5-8
clone size: NA
CDR3 DNA: TGTGCCAGCAGCCCTCCTTGGCCAGGCACAGATACGCAGTATTTT
CDR3 protein: CASSPPWPGTDTQYF

J gene: TRBJ1-2
D gene: NA
V gene: TRBV6-6
clone size: NA
CDR3 DNA: TGTGCCAGCAGGTCTCTCCTGGGCTACACCTTC
CDR3 protein: CASRSLLGYTF

J gene: TRBJ2-3
D gene: TRBD1
V gene: TRBV6-5
clone size: once
CDR3 DNA: TGTGCCAGCAGGAGGGACAGGGGATCAGATACGCAGTATTTT
CDR3 protein: CASRRDRGSDTQYF

J gene: TRBJ1-2
D gene: TRBD1
V gene: TRBV13
clone size: NA
CDR3 DNA: TGTGCCAGCAGTAACAGGGGAGCTAACTATGGCTACACCTTC
CDR3 protein: CASSNRGANYGYTF

J gene: TRBJ1-5
D gene: NA
V gene: TRBV29-1
clone size: NA
CDR3 DNA: TGCAGCGTTCTTAGCGCCGATCAGCCCCAGCATTTT
CDR3 protein: CSVLSADQPQHF

J gene: TRBJ1-2
D gene: TRBD1
V gene: TRBV6-1
clone size: NA
CDR3 DNA: TGTGCCAGCAGTGAGGGGACAGGGAACTATGGCTACACCTTC
CDR3 protein: CASSEGTGNYGYTF

J gene: TRBJ2-7
D gene: TRBD1
V gene: TRBV7-2
clone size: NA
CDR3 DNA: TGTGCCAGCAGCCCTGGGACAGGACTTTCCTACGAGCAGTACTTC
CDR3 protein: CASSPGTGLSYEQYF

J gene: TRBJ2-1
D gene: NA
V gene: TRBV7-2
clone size: NA
CDR3 DNA: TGTGCCAGCAGCTTAGAGTCGAGGGGGGGCAATGAGCAGTTCTTC
CDR3 protein: CASSLESRGGNEQFF

J gene: TRBJ1-2
D gene: NA
V gene: TRBV28
clone size: NA
CDR3 DNA: TGTGCCAGCAGGCGGGGTGGTGGCTACACCTTC
CDR3 protein: CASRRGGGYTF

J gene: TRBJ1-1
D gene: TRBD1
V gene: TRBV25-1
clone size: NA
CDR3 DNA: TGTGCCAGCAGTGGGACAGGGGGCACTGAAGCTTTCTTT
CDR3 protein: CASSGTGGTEAFF

J gene: TRBJ1-5
D gene: NA
V gene: TRBV4-1
clone size: NA
CDR3 DNA: TGCGCCAGCAGCCAAGTCGAGGGGGTGGGCAATCAGCCCCAGCATTTT
CDR3 protein: CASSQVEGVGNQPQHF

J gene: TRBJ1-1
D gene: TRBD1
V gene: TRBV11-2
clone size: NA
CDR3 DNA: TGTGCCAGCAGCTTTCAGGGGGCGGCATGGTCCGGTGAAGCTTTCTTT
CDR3 protein: CASSFQGAAWSGEAFF

J gene: TRBJ1-5
D gene: NA
V gene: TRBV19
clone size: NA
CDR3 DNA: TGTGCCAGTAGTTCCCCGGGAGTTATGAGCAATCAGCCCCAGCATTTT
CDR3 protein: CASSSPGVMSNQPQHF

J gene: TRBJ2-1
D gene: TRBD2
V gene: TRBV7-2
clone size: NA
CDR3 DNA: TGTGCCAGCAGCTTATTTCTAGCGGGGAACAATGAGCAGTTCTTC
CDR3 protein: CASSLFLAGNNEQFF

J gene: TRBJ1-4
D gene: TRBD1
V gene: TRBV5-1
clone size: NA
CDR3 DNA: TGCGCCAGCAGCCGCGAAACCCCAGGGGGAGCGCTGTTTTTT
CDR3 protein: CASSRETPGGALFF

J gene: TRBJ1-2
D gene: TRBD1
V gene: TRBV4-2
clone size: NA
CDR3 DNA: TGTGCCAGCAGCCAATCCCCCGGGACAGGGGGCGCAAGTAACTATGGCTACACCTTC
CDR3 protein: CASSQSPGTGGASNYGYTF

J gene: TRBJ1-1
D gene: NA
V gene: TRBV5-1
clone size: NA
CDR3 DNA: TGCGCCAGCAGCTTGCCCGGGTCCGGCACTGAAGCTTTCTTT
CDR3 protein: CASSLPGSGTEAFF

J gene: TRBJ1-5
D gene: NA
V gene: TRBV5-5
clone size: NA
CDR3 DNA: TGTGCCAGCAGCCGACAGTTCGAAAGCAATCAGCCCCAGCATTTT
CDR3 protein: CASSRQFESNQPQHF

J gene: TRBJ2-1
D gene: TRBD1
V gene: TRBV19
clone size: NA
CDR3 DNA: TGTGCCAGTAGTACACGAGGACAGGGCTACAATGAGCAGTTCTTC
CDR3 protein: CASSTRGQGYNEQFF

J gene: TRBJ1-4
D gene: TRBD1
V gene: TRBV4-2
clone size: NA
CDR3 DNA: TGTGCCAGCAGCCCTCAGGACAGGAGGACTAATGAAAAACTGTTTTTT
CDR3 protein: CASSPQDRRTNEKLFF

J gene: TRBJ1-5
D gene: NA
V gene: TRBV2
clone size: NA
CDR3 DNA: TGTGCCAGCAGCCCCGGACTGAGCAATCAGCCCCAGCATTTT
CDR3 protein: CASSPGLSNQPQHF

J gene: TRBJ1-1
D gene: NA
V gene: TRBV6-5
clone size: NA
CDR3 DNA: TGTGCCAGCAGTTACCGAGGGAACACTGAAGCTTTCTTT
CDR3 protein: CASSYRGNTEAFF

J gene: TRBJ2-7
D gene: NA
V gene: TRBV6-5
clone size: NA
CDR3 DNA: TGTGCCAGCAGTTACGGTCTGACAAACTACGAGCAGTACTTC
CDR3 protein: CASSYGLTNYEQYF

J gene: TRBJ2-3
D gene: TRBD2
V gene: TRBV4-3
clone size: NA
CDR3 DNA: TGCGCCAGCAGCCAAGGGTTCGGGGGGGGACCCACAGATACGCAGTATTTT
CDR3 protein: CASSQGFGGGPTDTQYF

J gene: TRBJ2-3
D gene: NA
V gene: TRBV6-6
clone size: NA
CDR3 DNA: TGTGCCAGCAGTCAATTGCGGGGCACAGATACGCAGTATTTT
CDR3 protein: CASSQLRGTDTQYF

J gene: TRBJ2-3
D gene: TRBD2
V gene: TRBV7-2
clone size: NA
CDR3 DNA: TGTGCCAGCAGCGCACTAGCGGGGGGACCCACAGATACGCAGTATTTT
CDR3 protein: CASSALAGGPTDTQYF

J gene: TRBJ2-3
D gene: TRBD1
V gene: TRBV30
clone size: NA
CDR3 DNA: TGTGCCTCCGACAGGGAAGATACGCAGTATTTT
CDR3 protein: CASDREDTQYF

J gene: TRBJ1-1
D gene: NA
V gene: TRBV9
clone size: NA
CDR3 DNA: TGTGCCAGCAGCGCCCTTGGAGCTGAAGCTTTCTTT
CDR3 protein: CASSALGAEAFF

J gene: TRBJ1-5
D gene: NA
V gene: TRBV19
clone size: NA
CDR3 DNA: TGTGCCAGTAGTATAGATCGGGAGGGGGTTCAGCCCCAGCATTTT
CDR3 protein: CASSIDREGVQPQHF

J gene: TRBJ2-5
D gene: NA
V gene: TRBV28
clone size: NA
CDR3 DNA: TGTGCCAGCGCGCGGACTGGGACCCAGTACTTC
CDR3 protein: CASARTGTQYF

J gene: TRBJ1-1
D gene: NA
V gene: TRBV6-1
clone size: NA
CDR3 DNA: TGTGCCAGCAGACCCGGACAGGAAGCTTTCTTT
CDR3 protein: CASRPGQEAFF

J gene: TRBJ2-3
D gene: TRBD2
V gene: TRBV5-6
clone size: NA
CDR3 DNA: TGTGCCAGCAGCTTGGTTTTAGCGGGGCCCACAGATACGCAGTATTTT
CDR3 protein: CASSLVLAGPTDTQYF

J gene: TRBJ2-2
D gene: NA
V gene: TRBV9
clone size: NA
CDR3 DNA: TGTGCCAGCAGCGTAAACCCCAGGCTGGCGAACACCGGGGAGCTGTTTTTT
CDR3 protein: CASSVNPRLANTGELFF

J gene: TRBJ2-5
D gene: TRBD1
V gene: TRBV9
clone size: NA
CDR3 DNA: TGTGCCAGCAGCATAGGGGGCTTGGAGACCCAGTACTTC
CDR3 protein: CASSIGGLETQYF

J gene: TRBJ2-2
D gene: NA
V gene: TRBV27
clone size: NA
CDR3 DNA: TGTGCCAGCAGGCTCGATGGGCAGGCCGGGGAGCTGTTTTTT
CDR3 protein: CASRLDGQAGELFF